These T cell receptor beta chains were read from a single sample in a study. TCRdb reanalysed the 5' RACE reads using MiXCR and keeps one entry per CDR3 protein. The data contain 5,000 to 6,500 distinct CDR3 sequences, 31% of them singletons. Sequencing was done on a sample of memory CD4+ T cells sorted from a lymph node. The receptors were sampled from a female donor with breast cancer. Each CDR3 is given with its conserved first and last residue. D genes are given only for firm matches. Only part of the rows carry a size: once, few, many, or a class if the clone is expanded.

medium-sized	TRBV5-5	TRBD1	TRBJ1-5	TGTGCCAGCAGCCCGGACAGGTATCAGCCCCAGCATTTT	CASSPDRYQPQHF
few	TRBV7-8	NA	TRBJ2-7	TGTGCCAGCAGCTCTACCTACGAGCAGTACTTC	CASSSTYEQYF
many	TRBV9	NA	TRBJ1-2	TGTGCCAGCAGCGTAGGGACTACTAACTATGGCTACACCTTC	CASSVGTTNYGYTF
medium-sized	TRBV25-1	TRBD2	TRBJ2-7	TGTGCCAGCAGTGAGATTGGACTAGCGGACACCTACGAGCAGTACTTC	CASSEIGLADTYEQYF
many	TRBV5-1	NA	TRBJ1-4	TGCGCCAGCAGCAAAGCCTCGAATAATGAAAAACTGTTTTTT	CASSKASNNEKLFF
many	TRBV6-2/TRBV6-3	NA	TRBJ2-7	TGTGCCAGCAGTTACTCTTCCGGGAAAGGGCTCATGAGCTCCTACGAGCAGTACTTC	CASSYSSGKGLMSSYEQYF
medium-sized	TRBV3-1	NA	TRBJ2-1	TGTGCCAGCAGCCAAGCGCGGGCAGGGCCCTCCAATGAGCAGTTCTTC	CASSQARAGPSNEQFF
NA	TRBV15	TRBD1	TRBJ2-1	TGTGCCACCAGTGCGAGACAGGGGGCCTACAATGAGCAGTTCTTC	CATSARQGAYNEQFF
many	TRBV12-3/TRBV12-4	TRBD2	TRBJ2-1	TGTGCCAGCAATATAGCGGGAGGGAACGGTGAGCAGTTCTTC	CASNIAGGNGEQFF
many	TRBV20-1	TRBD2	TRBJ2-1	TGCAGTGCTAGAGGTTTAGCGGGAGGGCTGGGCTCCTACAATGAGCAGTTCTTC	CSARGLAGGLGSYNEQFF
NA	TRBV5-5	NA	TRBJ1-5	TGTGCCAGCAGCTTAGAGCCACAGGGAGGAGATCAGCCCCAGCATTTT	CASSLEPQGGDQPQHF
NA	TRBV5-1	TRBD1	TRBJ2-2	TGCGCCAGCAGCCTGGGACAGAGAAACACCGGGGAGCTGGTTTTT	CASSLGQRNTGELVF
large	TRBV20-1	TRBD1	TRBJ2-7	TGCAGTGTTCTGGGACAGGGGGCACTTGGCGAGCAGTACTTC	CSVLGQGALGEQYF
many	TRBV28	TRBD1	TRBJ1-2	TGTGCCAGCAGTTTAACAGGGGCCTATGGCTACACCTTC	CASSLTGAYGYTF
NA	TRBV5-1	NA	TRBJ1-3	TGCGCCAGCAGCCCGGACAGCAACTCTGGAAACACCATATATTTT	CASSPDSNSGNTIYF
medium-sized	TRBV7-3	TRBD1	TRBJ2-3	TGTGCCAGCAGCGCCCAGGGGGCGGTCAGGACAGATACGCAGTATTTT	CASSAQGAVRTDTQYF
NA	TRBV29-1	TRBD2	TRBJ2-1	TGCAGCGTAGCGGGGACTAGCGGACCATACAATGAGCAGTTCTTC	CSVAGTSGPYNEQFF
NA	TRBV9	TRBD2	TRBJ2-7	TGTGCCAGCAGCACGGGGCTAGCGGGGTCCTACGAGCAGTACTTC	CASSTGLAGSYEQYF
few	TRBV4-1	TRBD2	TRBJ2-3	TGCGCCAGCAGCCGGACTAGCGGGGGGACAGATACGCAGTATTTT	CASSRTSGGTDTQYF
many	TRBV6-5	NA	TRBJ1-6	TGTGCCAGCAGTGGGGGACGGTATAATTCACCCCTCCACTTT	CASSGGRYNSPLHF
medium-sized	TRBV20-1	NA	TRBJ2-5	TGCAGTGCTCAGGGGTACGGGGCTCTAGCGGTACTCCAAGAGACCCAGTACTTC	CSAQGYGALAVLQETQYF
NA	TRBV5-1	TRBD2	TRBJ2-1	TGCGCCAGCAGCTCAATAAGCGGGAGAAGGTCCTACAATGAGCAGTTCTTC	CASSSISGRRSYNEQFF
NA	TRBV2	NA	TRBJ2-4	TGTGCCAGCAGCCACCCGGGGGCCAAAAACATTCAGTACTTC	CASSHPGAKNIQYF
NA	TRBV6-4	TRBD2	TRBJ2-1	TGTGCCAGCAGTCTAGCGGGGCGGAAAAGGGAGCAGCTCTTC	CASSLAGRKREQLF
few	TRBV7-8	NA	TRBJ2-7	TGTGCCAGCAGCTCCGGAGAGACAGGAGAGCAGTACTTC	CASSSGETGEQYF
NA	TRBV4-1	TRBD1	TRBJ1-5	TGCGCCAGCAGCCAGACAAGACAGGGGGATCAGCCCCAGCATTTT	CASSQTRQGDQPQHF
NA	TRBV12-3/TRBV12-4	NA	TRBJ2-7	TGTGCCAGCAGTTTTGTTGGGGCCAACTACGAGCAGTACTTC	CASSFVGANYEQYF
many	TRBV5-6	TRBD2	TRBJ2-7	TGTGCCAGCAGCTTTAGCGGGACTGTCTCCTACGAGCAGTACTTC	CASSFSGTVSYEQYF
medium-sized	TRBV24-1	TRBD2	TRBJ2-1	TGTGCCACCAGTGATCACCTGACTAGCGGGAGAGAGCAGTTCTTC	CATSDHLTSGREQFF
medium-sized	TRBV28	NA	TRBJ2-7	TGTGCCAGCAGTCCCCCTAGCGATTACTACTACGAGCAGTACTTC	CASSPPSDYYYEQYF
medium-sized	TRBV5-5	TRBD2	TRBJ2-3	TGTGCCAGCAGCCCCGGGACTATTAGCACAGATACGCAGTATTTT	CASSPGTISTDTQYF
few	TRBV5-1	NA	TRBJ1-1	TGCGCCAGCAACGGGTCCGGCACTGAAGCTTTCTTT	CASNGSGTEAFF
NA	TRBV4-2	TRBD2	TRBJ2-1	TGTGCCAGCAGCCAAGACGGGACTAGCGCCTACAATGAGCAGTTCTTC	CASSQDGTSAYNEQFF
large	TRBV27	TRBD2	TRBJ2-6	TGTGCCAGCAGCCCCGCGGGGGGGAGGGCCGGGGCCAACGTCCTGACTTTC	CASSPAGGRAGANVLTF
many	TRBV7-2	NA	TRBJ2-7	TGTGCCAGCAGCTTAGTATTCCACGAGCAGTACTTC	CASSLVFHEQYF
medium-sized	TRBV12-3/TRBV12-4	TRBD2	TRBJ2-1	TGTGCCAGCAGTTTAATGGGACTAGCGGGAGGCGAGCAGTTCTTC	CASSLMGLAGGEQFF
NA	TRBV9	NA	TRBJ2-5	TGTGCCAGCAGCGTAGGACAAGGGCAAGAGGCCCAGTACTTC	CASSVGQGQEAQYF
few	TRBV24-1	NA	TRBJ2-3	TGTGCCACCAGTGATTTATCAGGGGCCTTCACAGATACGCAGTATTTT	CATSDLSGAFTDTQYF
medium-sized	TRBV5-1	TRBD1	TRBJ1-1	TGCGCCAGCGGGGGGAACAGGGGAGCGAACACTGAAGCTTTCTTT	CASGGNRGANTEAFF
large	TRBV29-1	NA	TRBJ2-5	TGCAGCGTTACCCGACAGCAAGAGACCCAGTACTTC	CSVTRQQETQYF
many	TRBV19	NA	TRBJ1-5	TGTGCCAGTAGTAGCCTCTGGACAGAGAAAAATCAGCCCCAGCATTTT	CASSSLWTEKNQPQHF